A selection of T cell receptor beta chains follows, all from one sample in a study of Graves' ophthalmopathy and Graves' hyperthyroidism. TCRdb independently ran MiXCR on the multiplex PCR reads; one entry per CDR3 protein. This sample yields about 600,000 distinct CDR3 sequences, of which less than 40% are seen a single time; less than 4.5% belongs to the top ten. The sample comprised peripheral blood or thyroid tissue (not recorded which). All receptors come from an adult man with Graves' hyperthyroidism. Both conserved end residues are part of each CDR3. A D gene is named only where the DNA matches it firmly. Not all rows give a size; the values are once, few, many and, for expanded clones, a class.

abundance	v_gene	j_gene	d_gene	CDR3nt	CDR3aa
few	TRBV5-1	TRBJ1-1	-	TGCGCCAGCAGCCGTGACAGACCCACTGAAGCTTTCTTT	CASSRDRPTEAFF
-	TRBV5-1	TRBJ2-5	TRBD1	TGCGCCAGCAGCTCGGGACAGGGGGCAGTAACCCAGTACTTC	CASSSGQGAVTQYF
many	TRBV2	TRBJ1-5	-	TGTGCCAGCAGCGGCGGACGGGCGCAGGCCTATAGCAATCAGCCCCAGCATTTT	CASSGGRAQAYSNQPQHF
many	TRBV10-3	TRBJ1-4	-	TGTGCCATCAGTGCGGAGACTAATGAAAAACTGTTTTTT	CAISAETNEKLFF
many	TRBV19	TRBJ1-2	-	TGTGCCAGTCTGCCTAACAGGGACAAGGGCTATGGCTACACCTTC	CASLPNRDKGYGYTF
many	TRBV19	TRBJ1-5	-	TGTGCCAGTAGTCCAGGAGATAGCAATCAGCCCCAGCATTTT	CASSPGDSNQPQHF
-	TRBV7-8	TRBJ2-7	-	TGTGCCAGCAGCTTGTTCCTAGACTCCTACGAGCAGTACTTC	CASSLFLDSYEQYF
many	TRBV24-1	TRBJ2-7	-	TGTGCCACCAGTGGTGACGGCTACGAGCAGTACTTC	CATSGDGYEQYF
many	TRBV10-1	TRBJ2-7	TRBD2	TGCGCCAGCAGTGATAGCGGTAGCGGGTCCTACGAGCAGTACTTC	CASSDSGSGSYEQYF
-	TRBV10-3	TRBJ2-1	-	TGTGCCATCAGTGGAGCGGGGACATACAATGAGCAGTTCTTC	CAISGAGTYNEQFF
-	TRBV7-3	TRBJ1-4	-	TGTGCCAGCAGCTTATTAGGGGGGAATAATGAAAAACTGTTTTTT	CASSLLGGNNEKLFF
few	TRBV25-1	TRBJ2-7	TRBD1	TGTGCCAGCAGTGAATTTGGGACAGGCTCCTACGAGCAGTACTTC	CASSEFGTGSYEQYF
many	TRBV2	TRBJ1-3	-	TGTGCCAGCAGATTGGACGGCAGCTCTGGAAACACCATATATTTT	CASRLDGSSGNTIYF
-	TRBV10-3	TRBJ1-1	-	TGTGCCACCAGGGAGGCAGGGGCTAGGGGCACTGAAGCTTTCTTT	CATREAGARGTEAFF
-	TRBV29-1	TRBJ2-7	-	TGCAGCGTTGGGGGACGGGGCTCCTACGAGCAGTACTTC	CSVGGRGSYEQYF
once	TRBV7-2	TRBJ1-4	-	TGTGCCAGCAGTTTGAACGGGATTAATGAAAAACTGTTTTTT	CASSLNGINEKLFF
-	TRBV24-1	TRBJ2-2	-	TGTGCCACCAGTGGTTCGACCGGGGCCCCCTCCGGGGAGCTGTTTTTT	CATSGSTGAPSGELFF
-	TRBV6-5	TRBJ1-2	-	TGTGCCAGCAGTTACTCGACCGGGAACACCTTC	CASSYSTGNTF
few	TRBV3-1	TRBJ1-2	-	TGTGCCAGCAGCCAAGGGGGGCGGTTTAACTATGGCTACACCTTC	CASSQGGRFNYGYTF
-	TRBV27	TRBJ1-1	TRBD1	TGTGCCAGCTCCAGGCAGGGGGCCGGGATGAACACTGAAGCTTTCTTT	CASSRQGAGMNTEAFF
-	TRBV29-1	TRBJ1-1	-	TGCAGCTTAGGGGACAAGGCGAACACTGAAGCTTTCTTT	CSLGDKANTEAFF
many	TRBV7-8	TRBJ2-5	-	TGTGCCAGCAGCTTAGCGGTCTCCGGGGGACAAGAGACCCAGTACTTC	CASSLAVSGGQETQYF
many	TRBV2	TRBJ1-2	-	TGTGCCAGCAGCCTCCGGGACACAGTACTCTATGGCTACACCTTC	CASSLRDTVLYGYTF
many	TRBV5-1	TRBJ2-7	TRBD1	TGCGCCAGCAGTCCGGGCCAGGGGGCCAAAGCGACCTACGAGCAGTACTTC	CASSPGQGAKATYEQYF
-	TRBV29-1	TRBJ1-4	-	TGCAGCGTTGCTAGCGGGATTGTCAATGAAAAACTGTTTTTT	CSVASGIVNEKLFF
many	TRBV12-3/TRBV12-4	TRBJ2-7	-	TGTGCCAGCAGGGGGGCGACTAGGGCATACGAGCAGTACTTC	CASRGATRAYEQYF
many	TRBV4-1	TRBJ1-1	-	TGCGCCAGCAGTCCCGTCGGGGGTATGAACACTGAAGCTTTCTTT	CASSPVGGMNTEAFF
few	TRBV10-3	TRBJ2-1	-	TGTGCCATCAGTGAGCACGCGATTTCTCCAAGGAACAATGAGCAGTTCTTC	CAISEHAISPRNNEQFF
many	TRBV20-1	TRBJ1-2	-	TGCAGTGCTAGACCCGAGGTCTATGGCTACACCTTC	CSARPEVYGYTF
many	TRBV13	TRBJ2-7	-	TGTGCCAGCAGCGTCCGGGGGGCACCTTCCTACGAGCAGTACTTC	CASSVRGAPSYEQYF
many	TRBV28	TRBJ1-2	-	TGTGCCAGCAGGCAGGGCCAGGCGGATGGCTACACCTTC	CASRQGQADGYTF